The 25 T cell receptor beta chains given below trace back to one sample, sequenced in a study of blood T cells in healthy people across ages. Through a sample-barcoded 5' primer and a J-beta primer mix, a second PCR was run for roughly 6 to 11 cycles. TCRdb processed the 5' RACE reads anew with MiXCR; each CDR3 protein has one entry. This sample has 1.2 million to 1.5 million distinct CDR3 sequences, with roughly 40% found just once. Sequenced material: blood. The source of these receptors is a young woman in good health.

V is TRBV7-2 and J is TRBJ2-1, with 7 positions matching TRBD2. From germline, CDR1 is SGHTA and CDR2 FQGNSA. V lost 7 bases, J lost 6 bases, and 9 bases stayed unmatched. This CDR3 region has 14 residues. The CDR3 sequence: CASTREGGPNEQFF. DNA for the CDR3: TGTGCCAGCACACGAGAGGGAGGGCCCAATGAGCAGTTCTTC.

This chain joins TRBV7-9 and TRBJ1-1; D not resolved. Germline loops: CDR1 SEHNR, CDR2 FQNEAQ (reference sequence). The ends were cut back, 3 bases at V and 1 base at J, with 12 bases in the middle. The CDR3 is 15 residues long. The CDR3 is CASSLGSTQNTEAFF. CDR3 nucleotides: TGTGCCAGCAGCTTGGGGTCTACACAGAACACTGAAGCTTTCTTT.

This clonotype was seen at least ten times. The rearrangement joins TRBV12-3 or TRBV12-4 to TRBJ1-6, with D unresolved. This CDR3 contains 12 residues. V was pared by 5 bases and J by 10 bases, with 9 bases between. For the CDR3, the DNA is TGTGCCAGCAGTCGCGATGGCTCACCCCTCCACTTT. Its protein is CASSRDGSPLHF.

The V call is TRBV29-1, the J call TRBJ1-1; 8 bases align to TRBD1. The CDR3 loop spans 14 amino acids. V trimming: 3 bases; J trimming: 5 bases; junction bases outside the gene matches: 8. The germline CDR1 and CDR2 sequences are SQVTM and ANQGSEA. CDR3 nucleotides: TGCAGCGTTGATGGAGACAGGGGCGATACTGAAGCTTTCTTT. It yields the protein CSVDGDRGDTEAFF.

A few counts support this clonotype. The chain joins TRBV18 to TRBJ2-3; D not certain. The CDR3 is made up of 15 amino acids. Per germline, CDR1 KGHSH and CDR2 LQKENI. V was pared by 3 bases and J by 4 bases, with 14 bases between. The CDR3 nucleotides are TGTGCCAGCTCACCCCCGGCCACTGATCCAGATACGCAGTATTTT. Translation gives CASSPPATDPDTQYF.

The chain couples TRBV7-2 to TRBJ1-1, with D possibly matching TRBD1 (6 bases). This CDR3 is built from 16 residues. Trimming stripped 2 bases from V and 1 base from J, with 14 bases between. The V gene's germline CDR1 is SGHTA and CDR2 FQGNSA. This CDR3 is CASSLHRQVGNTEAFF. In nucleotides, the CDR3 is TGTGCCAGCAGCTTACACAGACAGGTGGGGAACACTGAAGCTTTCTTT.

This clonotype was seen only a few times. This sequence joins TRBV7-8 and TRBJ2-1; TRBD2 agrees at 7 bases. V shed 4 bases and J 7 bases; nucleotides not matched to a gene: 13. This CDR3 is 16 amino acids long. Germline V gene lookup returns CDR1 SGHVS and CDR2 FQNEAQ. DNA of the CDR3: TGTGCCAGCAGCTCCCCCATGGGGGGAGGGCCGAATGAGCAGTTCTTC. Translated, it gives CASSSPMGGGPNEQFF.

The rearrangement uses TRBV6-5 and TRBJ1-2, with 8 bases aligning to TRBD1. With V trimmed by 5 bases and J by 0 bases, 8 bases remained unmatched. Germline V lookup: CDR1 MNHEY, CDR2 SVGAGI. The CDR3 extends over 16 amino acids. The chain's CDR3 is CASSRDRPTANYGYTF. The CDR3 bases are TGTGCCAGCAGTCGGGACAGGCCGACAGCTAACTATGGCTACACCTTC.

This clonotype came up a few times. The V gene is TRBV7-8, the J gene TRBJ1-2, with 7 bases lining up with TRBD1. The germline V gene encodes CDR1 SGHVS and CDR2 FQNEAQ. The ends lost 5 bases at V and 2 bases at J; junction bases unmatched: 5. The length of the CDR3 is 14 residues. The CDR3 is CASSPDRINYGYTF. DNA for the CDR3: TGTGCCAGCAGCCCGGACAGGATCAACTATGGCTACACCTTC.

This CDR3 reads CASSPTSGSLDEQYF. Here the CDR3 DNA reads TGTGCCAGCAGCCCAACTAGCGGGAGCCTCGACGAGCAGTACTTC. This chain uses TRBV7-9 with TRBJ2-7; 11 bases are shared with TRBD2. Germline CDR1 reads SEHNR; CDR2 reads FQNEAQ (reference sequence). The CDR3 consists of 15 residues. V lost 5 bases, J lost 5 bases, and 8 bases stayed unmatched.

The J gene is TRBJ2-5, the V gene TRBV20-1; 12 nucleotides match TRBD2. CDR3 length: 15 amino acids. CDR1 is DFQATT, CDR2 SNEGSKA, per germline (reference sequence). V trimming: 3 bases; J trimming: 2 bases; junction bases outside the gene matches: 4. This chain's CDR3 is CSARRTSGVQETQYF. The CDR3 nucleotides are TGCAGTGCTAGGAGGACTAGCGGGGTTCAAGAGACCCAGTACTTC.

This clonotype was detected a few times. This chain uses TRBV4-2 with TRBJ2-1, with 11 bases that match TRBD2. The V and J ends lost 2 bases and 3 bases, in that order; junction bases with no gene match: 9. CDR3 length: 18 amino acids. Germline CDR1 is LGHNA and CDR2 is YNFKEQ. DNA of the CDR3: TGTGCCAGCAGCCAAAACGCTTTAGCGGGGGGGCTCTACAATGAGCAGTTCTTC. Translating it yields CASSQNALAGGLYNEQFF.

This clonotype was picked up a small number of times. The V call is TRBV10-3, the J call TRBJ2-7; 14 bases map to TRBD2. The CDR3 runs 19 residues. In germline, CDR1 is ENHRY, CDR2 SYGVKD. The V and J ends lost 0 bases and 2 bases, in that order; junction bases with no gene match: 9. The CDR3: CAISESEVTSGRAAYEQYF. In DNA, the CDR3 is TGTGCCATCAGTGAGTCGGAGGTGACTAGCGGGAGGGCCGCCTACGAGCAGTACTTC.

In this sample, this clonotype turned up a few times. The chain recombines TRBV4-1 with TRBJ2-3; no reliable D call. The CDR3 totals 18 residues. Germline loops: CDR1 MGHRA, CDR2 YSYEKL. Trimming stripped 6 bases from V and 0 bases from J, with 22 bases between. CDR3 sequence (DNA): TGCGCCAGCAGTCGCATCGATCTGATTTTATCTAGCACAGATACGCAGTATTTT. This gives the protein CASSRIDLILSSTDTQYF.

This chain connects TRBV25-1 to TRBJ2-7; TRBD2 aligns across 8 bases. The CDR3 is 12 residues long. The trim removed 6 bases at V and 10 bases at J, leaving 8 bases unmatched. CDR1 and CDR2 (germline): MGHDK, SYGVNS. This chain's CDR3 is CASRPWTSHQYF. CDR3 DNA: TGTGCCAGCAGACCCTGGACTAGCCACCAGTACTTC.

This chain links TRBV6-4 with TRBJ2-3; 7 nucleotides line up with TRBD1. The V segment lost 5 bases and the J segment 6 bases; nucleotides outside the gene matches: 8. The length of the CDR3 is 14 residues. Germline CDR1 is MRHNA and CDR2 is SNTAGT. For the CDR3, the DNA is TGTGCCAGCAGTCTTCGGCAGGGGGTGGATACGCAGTATTTT. Amino acid sequence: CASSLRQGVDTQYF.

About this clonotype: This may arise from a read error, as a much more abundant clone is one base away. The chain's CDR3 is CASRATANTGGLFF. The CDR3 nucleotides read TGTGCCAGCAGGGCCACAGCGAACACCGGGGGGCTGTTTTTT. The rearrangement links TRBV6-2 or TRBV6-3 to TRBJ2-2, with a weak D call TRBD2 (6 bases). CDR1 and CDR2 (germline): MNHEY, SVGEGT. The CDR3 is made up of 14 amino acids.

The chain joins TRBV2 to TRBJ2-1; 8 bases align to TRBD2. The DNA matches TRBJ2-7 better at its end, which makes the J call doubtful. CDR3 size: 15 residues. Germline V gene lookup returns CDR1 SNHLY and CDR2 FYNNEI. CDR3 sequence reads: CASSVAGGVTDEQYF. CDR3 DNA: TGTGCCAGCAGCGTTGCGGGGGGTGTCACCGACGAGCAGTACTTC.

The sample holds a few counts of this clonotype. This chain connects TRBV11-1 to TRBJ2-7, with D hard to call. Per the germline V gene, CDR1 is SGHAT and CDR2 is FQDESV (reference sequence). There are 14 residues in the CDR3. The V end was cut by 5 bases, the J end by 3 bases, with 14 bases between. CDR3 residues: CASSPVALHYEQYF. Here the CDR3 DNA reads TGTGCCAGCAGCCCGGTGGCCCTCCACTACGAGCAGTACTTC.

The genes are TRBV7-7 and TRBJ2-5; tentatively, D is TRBD1 (6 bases). Per germline, CDR1 SSHAT and CDR2 FNYEAQ (reference sequence). The CDR3 totals 15 residues. The V end lost 5 bases, the J end lost 2 bases, and 15 bases lay between the germline ends. As DNA, the CDR3 is TGTGCCAGCAGCCAGACCGGGACAACTCAAGAGACCCAGTACTTC. It yields the protein CASSQTGTTQETQYF. Supplemented by reference TRBV7-7 and TRBJ2-5, the full variable domain reads GAGVSQSPRYKVTKRGQDVTLRCDPISSHATLYWYQQALGQGPEFLTYFNYEAQPDKSGLPSDRFSAERPEGSISTLTIQRTEQRDSAMYRCASSQTGTTQETQYFGPGTRLLVL.

The chain couples TRBV29-1 to TRBJ2-1; 12 nucleotides match TRBD2. The CDR3 spans 15 residues. The V gene end was trimmed by 3 bases and the J gene end by 7 bases; junction bases not matched to a gene: 7. Per the germline V gene, CDR1 is SQVTM and CDR2 is ANQGSEA. This CDR3 reads CSVDPSGGAKNEQFF. The CDR3 nucleotides read TGCAGCGTTGACCCTAGCGGGGGGGCCAAGAATGAGCAGTTCTTC.

V usage is TRBV10-1 and J usage is TRBJ2-3; 8 bases line up with TRBD2. The germline CDR1 and CDR2 sequences are WNHNN and SYGVQD (reference sequence). The junction had 6 bases not matched to a gene; V was cut back by 2 bases and J by 5 bases. This CDR3 region has 15 residues. Here the CDR3 DNA reads TGCGCCAGCAGTGAGGTCCCCGGGAGGGGAGATACGCAGTATTTT. Its translation is CASSEVPGRGDTQYF.

This chain links TRBV7-2 with TRBJ1-2, with TRBD1 matching over 11 bases. CDR1 and CDR2 (germline): SGHTA, FQGNSA. CDR3 length equals 15 residues. V was clipped by 5 bases and J by 6 bases; unmatched bases: 8. The CDR3 DNA is TGTGCCAGCAGCCCAGGGGGACAGGGGGTTGATGGCTACACCTTC. Protein product: CASSPGGQGVDGYTF.

This clonotype has more than one count but fewer than ten. V is TRBV6-1 and J is TRBJ1-4; D gene uncertain. From germline, CDR1 is MNHNS and CDR2 SASEGT. The length of the CDR3 is 15 residues. V lost 6 bases to trimming and J lost 0 bases, with 11 bases between them. CDR3 DNA: TGTGCCAGCAGGAACAGCGATGCAACTAATGAAAAACTGTTTTTT. Protein: CASRNSDATNEKLFF.

This clonotype was found many times. The chain is built from TRBV4-1 and TRBJ1-6, with D unresolved. The length of the CDR3 is 16 residues. Trimming pared 5 bases from V and 5 bases from J, leaving 16 bases between. Germline V gene data show CDR1 as MGHRA and CDR2 as YSYEKL. CDR3: CASSGLGVVDNSPLHF. CDR3 coding DNA: TGCGCCAGCAGCGGGTTGGGTGTCGTCGATAATTCACCCCTCCACTTT.